Presented here are 27 T cell receptor beta chains from one specimen sequenced in a study of blood T cells in healthy people across ages. PCR was performed a second time for 7 to 11 cycles using a sample-barcoded 5' primer and a J-beta primer mix. Each CDR3 protein is one row after TCRdb ran MiXCR on the 5' RACE reads. This table has about 800,000 distinct CDR3 sequences, more than 20% appearing once. This same sample was also part of a study on T cells of mothers and their children.

The sample consisted of blood. The receptors were gathered from a boy aged 5-17 years in good health.

A few counts support this clonotype. This sequence joins TRBV10-3 and TRBJ2-1; 15 nucleotides match TRBD2. The J call may be wrong; the DNA end is better matched by TRBJ2-7. Per the germline V gene, CDR1 is ENHRY and CDR2 is SYGVKD. This CDR3 region has 13 residues. CDR3 amino acids: CATGTSGRNEQYF. The CDR3 bases are TGTGCCACGGGGACTAGCGGGAGGAACGAGCAGTACTTC.

CDR3 nucleotide sequence: TGTGCCAGCAGCCAAGATGACCGGAATGAAAAACTGTTTTTT. It codes for CASSQDDRNEKLFF. V gene TRBV4-2 combines with J gene TRBJ1-4; D remains unclear. V was cut by 0 bases and J by 5 bases, with 7 bases left in between. Germline V gene data show CDR1 as LGHNA and CDR2 as YNFKEQ. The CDR3 consists of 14 residues.

This clonotype has only a few counts. The CDR3 region is CATSDEDRPYEQYF. The CDR3 DNA sequence: TGTGCCACCAGTGATGAGGACAGACCCTACGAGCAGTACTTC. The chain uses TRBV24-1 and TRBJ2-7, with a possible D match to TRBD1 (6 bases). The CDR3 spans 14 residues. V gave up 3 bases and J gave up 2 bases, with 10 bases separating them. Germline V gene sequence: CDR1 KGHDR, CDR2 SFDVKD.

The rearrangement joins TRBV4-3 to TRBJ2-5, with TRBD2 as a possible D gene (7 bases). Germline CDR1 and CDR2: LGHNA and YSLEER. This CDR3 is 15 amino acids long. The V end was cut by 0 bases, the J end by 4 bases, with 12 bases between. CDR3 sequence reads: CASSQDQGGGETQYF. In DNA, the CDR3 is TGCGCCAGCAGCCAAGATCAGGGAGGGGGAGAGACCCAGTACTTC.

The chain is built from TRBV12-3 or TRBV12-4 and TRBJ2-5; D ambiguous. There are 13 residues in the CDR3. With 3 bases removed from V and 2 bases from J, the gap between germline ends came to 7 bases. The CDR3 reads CASSFLRQETQYF. The CDR3 coding sequence is TGTGCCAGCAGTTTTCTCCGACAAGAGACCCAGTACTTC.

This clonotype occurred a few times. This chain links TRBV5-6 with TRBJ2-7; possibly TRBD2 for D (6 bases). The CDR3 consists of 13 residues. Per germline, CDR1 SGHDT and CDR2 YYEEEE. V dropped 4 bases and J dropped 5 bases, with 13 bases sitting between them. The chain's CDR3 is CASSLGGVHEQYF. CDR3 in DNA: TGTGCCAGCAGCCTGGGCGGGGTCCACGAGCAGTACTTC.

Turning to this clonotype: Its ends do not fully match the called genes, so a read error is possible. The chain employs TRBV7-2 and TRBJ2-5, with 9 bases matching TRBD1. Germline V CDR1 and CDR2: SGHTA, FQGNSA. CDR3 length equals 16 residues. CDR3: CASSLGIVTGGHEHFF. In DNA form, the CDR3 reads TGTGCCAGCAGCTTAGGGATCGTGACAGGGGGACATGAGCACTTCTTC.

The V call is TRBV7-2, the J call TRBJ2-5, with 8 bases matching TRBD2. Judging by the DNA end, TRBJ2-7 fits better; the J call may be wrong. Germline values: CDR1 SGHTA, CDR2 FQGNSA. CDR3 length: 14 residues. CDR3 DNA: TGTGCCAGCAGCCCCGGACTAGCCGTAAACGAGCAGTACTTC. It is translated as CASSPGLAVNEQYF.

This clonotype was counted only a few times. V is TRBV29-1 and J is TRBJ2-2; either TRBD1 or TRBD2 may fit D (5 bases each). Trimming took 4 bases from V and 8 from J, leaving 11 bases between them. The germline CDR1 and CDR2 sequences are SQVTM and ANQGSEA. The CDR3 has 12 amino acids. This chain's CDR3 is CSVGGIAGELFF. The CDR3, as DNA: TGCAGCGTTGGGGGGATCGCAGGGGAGCTGTTTTTT.

The V gene is TRBV9, the J gene TRBJ2-5, with unresolved D. This CDR3 contains 13 residues. The V end was cut by 7 bases, the J end by 2 bases, with 12 bases between. Germline V gives CDR1 SGDLS, CDR2 YYNGEE. The CDR3 loop reads CASGYTPQETQYF. The CDR3 DNA reads TGTGCCAGCGGTTATACCCCACAAGAGACCCAGTACTTC.

As DNA, the CDR3 is TGCAGCGTTGATATAAGCCCTAATGACTACAATGAGCAGTTCTTC. Encoded protein: CSVDISPNDYNEQFF. The chain combines TRBV29-1 with TRBJ2-1; unclear D gene. V shed 3 bases and J shed 3 bases, with 15 bases lying between them. The CDR3 runs to 15 residues. Germline V lookup: CDR1 SQVTM, CDR2 ANQGSEA.

This clonotype was counted a few times. This sequence joins TRBV2 and TRBJ1-4; no firm D call. The V and J ends lost 3 bases and 7 bases respectively, with 15 bases between them. CDR3 length equals 15 residues. The V gene's germline CDR1 is SNHLY and CDR2 FYNNEI. Written as DNA, the CDR3 is TGTGCCAGCAGTGAGGACCCCGGGAGTAGTGAAAAACTGTTTTTT. Translating gives CASSEDPGSSEKLFF.

This clonotype was counted ten times or more. J is TRBJ2-7 and V is TRBV29-1, with TRBD2 matching 8 bases. The J segment lost 3 bases and the V segment lost 3 bases, leaving 4 bases of the junction unmatched. The CDR3 is 13 amino acids. Germline CDR1 and CDR2: SQVTM and ANQGSEA. CDR3 nucleotides: TGCAGCGTTGATTCTGCGGGAGGCTACGAGCAGTACTTC. Its translation is CSVDSAGGYEQYF.

On this clonotype: One end of the junction varies from germline; a read error may be responsible. The rearrangement links TRBV5-5 to TRBJ2-5; 13 positions agree with TRBD2. The end of the DNA fits TRBJ2-1 better, so the J call may be wrong. The CDR3 is 15 residues long. Germline V gene lookup returns CDR1 SGHKS and CDR2 YYEKEE (reference sequence). CDR3 nucleotides: TGTGCCAGCAGGTTGGGACTAGCGGGACTAAATGAGCAGTTCTTC. It is translated as CASRLGLAGLNEQFF.

This clonotype was seen only a few times. The genes are TRBV13 and TRBJ2-5; 14 bases agree with TRBD2. Judging by the DNA end, TRBJ2-7 fits better; the J call may be wrong. Germline CDR1 PRHDT, CDR2 FYEKMQ (reference sequence). CDR3 length: 16 residues. This CDR3 reads CASSPTGLAGGVEQYF. CDR3 sequence (DNA): TGTGCCAGCAGCCCCACCGGACTAGCGGGAGGAGTCGAGCAGTACTTC.

In its sample, this clonotype was seen a few times. The rearrangement links TRBV9 to TRBJ2-5; no firm D call. The J call may be in error: the DNA end matches TRBJ2-1 better. The CDR3 loop spans 12 amino acids. Germline V gives CDR1 SGDLS, CDR2 YYNGEE. CDR3 nucleotides: TGTGCCAGCAGCGGAGTCTTGGGTGAGCAGTTCTTC. Its protein is CASSGVLGEQFF.

This chain connects TRBV20-1 to TRBJ2-5, with D possibly called TRBD1 or TRBD2 (5 bases each). The CDR3 loop spans 15 amino acids. Germline V CDR1 and CDR2: DFQATT, SNEGSKA (reference sequence). Trimming left V 6 bases short and J 2 bases short, with 19 bases between. CDR3 sequence reads: CSAGKAGTDQETQYF. The CDR3 DNA reads TGCAGTGCCGGAAAAGCCGGGACGGATCAAGAGACCCAGTACTTC.

This clonotype has a single count. V usage is TRBV28 and J usage is TRBJ2-5; D may be TRBD1 (6 bases). V was clipped by 4 bases and J by 1 base, with 16 bases between them. Germline CDR1 reads MDHEN; CDR2 reads SYDVKM. The CDR3 length is 16 residues. The CDR3 loop is CASSSLTGNPQETQYF. The CDR3 DNA follows: TGTGCCAGCAGTTCGCTCACAGGGAATCCCCAAGAGACCCAGTACTTC.

The gene calls are TRBV7-9 and TRBJ2-5; TRBD2 matches 10 bases. The end of the DNA is better explained by TRBJ2-1, so the J call may be wrong. Germline V CDR1 and CDR2: SEHNR, FQNEAQ (reference sequence). CDR3 size: 15 residues. The CDR3 loop is CASSPLSSGSREQFF. The CDR3 DNA reads as TGTGCCAGCAGCCCCCTTTCTAGCGGGAGCAGAGAGCAGTTCTTC.

The chain is built from TRBV5-1 and TRBJ1-5; D is unresolved. V lost 3 bases, J lost 7 bases, and 11 bases lay in between. Germline V lookup: CDR1 SGHRS, CDR2 YFSETQ. The CDR3 contains 13 residues. CDR3 nucleotide sequence: TGCGCCAGCAGCTACGAGGGTGACCAGCCCCAGCATTTT. Encoded protein: CASSYEGDQPQHF.

The chain recombines TRBV30 with TRBJ1-2; D remains unclear. The CDR3 runs to 15 residues. The germline gives CDR1 GTSNPN, CDR2 SVGIG (reference sequence). V was trimmed by 2 bases and J by 1 base, leaving 14 bases between them. This CDR3 reads CAWSSARRFNYGYTF. CDR3 nucleotide sequence: TGTGCCTGGAGTTCCGCCCGACGGTTTAACTATGGCTACACCTTC. Using reference TRBV30 and TRBJ1-2 for the parts outside the CDR3, the full variable domain is SQTIHQWPATLVQPVGSPLSLECTVEGTSNPNLYWYRQAAGRGLQLLFYSVGIGQISSEVPQNLSASRPQDRQFILSSKKLLLSDSGFYLCAWSSARRFNYGYTFGSGTRLTVV.

This clonotype was detected only a few times. The CDR3, as DNA: TGTGCCACCGCCCGTACAGGGAGGTATGGCTACACCTTC. It specifies CATARTGRYGYTF. The chain combines TRBV28 with TRBJ1-2; D perhaps matches TRBD1 (6 bases). CDR3 length equals 13 residues. In germline, CDR1 is MDHEN, CDR2 SYDVKM. V was clipped by 10 bases and J by 5 bases, with 17 bases between them.

The sample holds a few counts of this clonotype. A junction end diverges from the germline sequence, so it may reflect a read error. This CDR3 is CATSGDGTASYEQYF. The CDR3 region has the DNA TGTGCCACCAGCGGAGACGGGACAGCCTCCTACGAGCAGTACTTC. The rearrangement uses TRBV15 and TRBJ2-5, with 7 bases aligning to TRBD1. TRBJ2-7 explains the end of the DNA better; the J call may be wrong. CDR1 is LNHNV, CDR2 YYDKDF, per germline (reference sequence). The CDR3 runs to 15 residues.

In its sample, this clonotype was seen once. The V gene is TRBV7-2, the J gene TRBJ2-1; perhaps TRBD2 as D (6 bases). The J call could be wrong; TRBJ2-7 is a better fit for the DNA end. The V gene's germline CDR1 is SGHTA and CDR2 FQGNSA. This CDR3 contains 14 residues. The CDR3 protein is CASSPGTPGNEQYF. The CDR3 region has the DNA TGTGCCAGCAGCCCGGGGACTCCCGGAAACGAGCAGTACTTC.

In this sample, this clonotype turned up a few times. The CDR3 nucleotides read TGCGCCAGCAGCCAAGATTCTAGCGGTTATGGGGAGACCCAGTACTTC. Protein product: CASSQDSSGYGETQYF. The chain uses TRBV4-1 and TRBJ2-5, with 7 bases fitting TRBD2. Germline CDR1 reads MGHRA; CDR2 reads YSYEKL. The CDR3 is 16 residues long. J was trimmed by 5 bases and V by 0 bases; bases with no gene match: 9.

J is TRBJ2-6 and V is TRBV14; no clear D gene. The CDR3 spans 13 residues. CDR1 SGHDN and CDR2 FVKESK come from the germline V gene. V was shortened by 3 bases and J by 4 bases, with 4 bases between the two germline ends. CDR3 DNA: TGTGCCAGCAGCCATGTAGGGGCCAACGTCCTGACTTTC. Translation: CASSHVGANVLTF. Variable domain in full (rest from reference TRBV14 and TRBJ2-6): EAGVTQFPSHSVIEKGQTVTLRCDPISGHDNLYWYRRVMGKEIKFLLHFVKESKQDESGMPNNRFLAERTGGTYSTLKVQPAELEDSGVYFCASSHVGANVLTFGAGSRLTVL.

The rearrangement uses TRBV9 and TRBJ2-1; TRBD2 agrees at 15 bases. There are 16 residues in the CDR3. Germline-derived CDR1 and CDR2 are SGDLS and YYNGEE. The trim removed 3 bases at V and 6 bases at J, leaving 4 bases unmatched. The CDR3 protein is CASSEPGLAGGNEQFF. CDR3 DNA sequence: TGTGCCAGCAGCGAACCGGGACTAGCGGGGGGCAATGAGCAGTTCTTC. The variable domain in full, with the rest retrieved from reference TRBV9 and TRBJ2-1, is DSGVTQTPKHLITATGQRVTLRCSPRSGDLSVYWYQQSLDQGLQFLIQYYNGEERAKGNILERFSAQQFPDLHSELNLSSLELGDSALYFCASSEPGLAGGNEQFFGPGTRLTVL.